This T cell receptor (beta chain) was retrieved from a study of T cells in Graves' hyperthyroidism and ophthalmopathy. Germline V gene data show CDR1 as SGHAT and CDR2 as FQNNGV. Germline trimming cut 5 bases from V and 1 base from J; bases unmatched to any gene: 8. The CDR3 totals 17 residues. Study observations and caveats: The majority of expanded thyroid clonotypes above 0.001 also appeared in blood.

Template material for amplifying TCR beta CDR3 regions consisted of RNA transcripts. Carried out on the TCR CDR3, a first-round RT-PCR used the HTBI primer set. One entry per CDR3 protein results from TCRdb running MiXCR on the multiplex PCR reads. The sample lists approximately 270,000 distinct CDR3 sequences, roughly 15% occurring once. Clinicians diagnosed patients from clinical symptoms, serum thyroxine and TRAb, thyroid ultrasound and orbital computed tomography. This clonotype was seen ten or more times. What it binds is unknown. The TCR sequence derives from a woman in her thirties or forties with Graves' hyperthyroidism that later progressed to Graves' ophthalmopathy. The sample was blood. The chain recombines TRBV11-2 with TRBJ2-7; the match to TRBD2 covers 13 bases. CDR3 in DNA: TGTGCCAGCAGCCCGGGACTAGCGGGGACTTTATCCTACGAGCAGTACTTC. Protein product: CASSPGLAGTLSYEQYF.